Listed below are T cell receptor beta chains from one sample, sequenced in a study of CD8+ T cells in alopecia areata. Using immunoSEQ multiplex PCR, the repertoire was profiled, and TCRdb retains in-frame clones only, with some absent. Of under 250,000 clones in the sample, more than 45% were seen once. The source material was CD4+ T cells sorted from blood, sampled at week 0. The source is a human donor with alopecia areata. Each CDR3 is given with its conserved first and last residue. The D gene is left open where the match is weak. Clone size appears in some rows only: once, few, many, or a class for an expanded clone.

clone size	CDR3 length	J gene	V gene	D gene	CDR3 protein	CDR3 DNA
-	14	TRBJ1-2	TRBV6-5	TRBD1	CASSYSTGGYGYTF	TGTGCCAGCAGTTACTCGACAGGGGGCTATGGCTACACCTTC
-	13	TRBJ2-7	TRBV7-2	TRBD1	CASSRDRDYEQYF	TGTGCCAGCAGCCGGGACAGGGACTACGAGCAGTACTTC
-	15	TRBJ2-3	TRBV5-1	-	CASSSVAARTDTQYF	TGCGCCAGCAGCTCCGTAGCGGCTCGCACAGATACGCAGTATTTT
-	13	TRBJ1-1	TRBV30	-	CAWKGFAGSDAFF	TGTGCCTGGAAGGGATTCGCTGGGTCGGATGCTTTCTTT
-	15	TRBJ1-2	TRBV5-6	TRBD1	CASSLMTGDLHGYTF	TGTGCCAGCAGCTTGATGACAGGGGACTTGCATGGCTACACCTTC
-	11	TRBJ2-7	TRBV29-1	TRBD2	CSVRLAGEQYF	TGCAGCGTTCGACTAGCGGGGGAACAGTACTTC
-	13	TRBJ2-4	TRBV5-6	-	CASSSTGTNIQYF	TGTGCCAGCAGCAGTACAGGGACAAACATTCAGTACTTC
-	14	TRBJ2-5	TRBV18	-	CASSPTGSQETQYF	TGTGCCAGCTCACCGACAGGCTCCCAAGAGACCCAGTACTTC
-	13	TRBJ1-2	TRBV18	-	CASSPDGPSGYTF	TGTGCCAGCTCACCGGACGGGCCCTCCGGCTACACCTTC
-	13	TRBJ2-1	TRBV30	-	CAFRGHLNNEQFF	TGTGCCTTTAGGGGACACCTAAACAATGAGCAGTTCTTC
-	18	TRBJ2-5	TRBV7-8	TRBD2	CASSSWTSGIAGGETQYF	TGTGCCAGCAGCTCTTGGACTAGCGGGATAGCGGGGGGAGAGACCCAGTACTTC
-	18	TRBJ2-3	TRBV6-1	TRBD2	CASSEAILGGGRTDTQYF	TGTGCCAGCAGTGAAGCAATCCTTGGCGGGGGGCGCACAGATACGCAGTATTTT
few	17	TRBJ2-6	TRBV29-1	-	CSAFAFQSDSGANVLTF	TGCAGCGCGTTCGCCTTCCAATCAGACTCTGGGGCCAACGTCCTGACTTTC
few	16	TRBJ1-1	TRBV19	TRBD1	CASTPGQGRWDTEAFF	TGTGCCAGTACCCCGGGACAGGGAAGATGGGACACTGAAGCTTTCTTT
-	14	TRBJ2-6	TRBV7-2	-	CASSPFSGANVLTF	TGTGCCAGCAGCCCGTTCTCTGGGGCCAACGTCCTGACTTTC
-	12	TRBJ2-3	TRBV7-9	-	CASSLTADTQYF	TGTGCCAGCAGCTTAACTGCAGATACGCAGTATTTT
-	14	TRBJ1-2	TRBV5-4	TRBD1	CASSPAQGASGYTF	TGTGCCAGCAGCCCCGCACAGGGGGCATCTGGCTACACCTTC
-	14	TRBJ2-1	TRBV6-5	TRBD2	CASSLGLAGNEQFF	TGTGCCAGCAGTTTGGGACTAGCGGGGAATGAGCAGTTCTTC
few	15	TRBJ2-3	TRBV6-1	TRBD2	CASSEVSGGADTQYF	TGTGCCAGCAGTGAAGTTAGCGGGGGGGCAGATACGCAGTATTTT
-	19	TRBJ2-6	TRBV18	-	CASSPLTGFGNSGANVLTF	TGTGCCAGCTCACCACTCACAGGGTTTGGAAATTCTGGGGCCAACGTCCTGACTTTC
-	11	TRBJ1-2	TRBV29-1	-	CSVEDPGSYTF	TGCAGCGTTGAAGATCCAGGGAGCTACACCTTC
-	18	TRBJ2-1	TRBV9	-	CASSALPLDAYNYNEQFF	TGTGCCAGCAGCGCGCTCCCCCTGGACGCTTACAATTACAATGAGCAGTTCTTC
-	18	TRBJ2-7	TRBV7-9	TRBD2	CASSWTSGRAKSVHEQYF	TGTGCCAGCAGCTGGACTAGCGGGAGGGCCAAATCGGTGCACGAGCAGTACTTC
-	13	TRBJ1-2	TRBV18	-	CASSPGQIYGYTF	TGTGCCAGCTCACCAGGACAAATCTATGGCTACACCTTC
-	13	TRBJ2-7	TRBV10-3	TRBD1	CAISEGQGYEQYF	TGTGCCATCAGTGAGGGACAGGGCTACGAGCAGTACTTC
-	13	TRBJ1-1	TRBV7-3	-	CASSLTVNTEAFF	TGTGCCAGCAGCTTGACAGTGAACACTGAAGCTTTCTTT
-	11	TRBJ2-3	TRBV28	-	CASSLADTQYF	TGTGCCAGCAGTTTAGCAGATACGCAGTATTTT